The sequence of this T cell receptor beta chain was determined in a study of blood T cell repertoires in COVID-19. Study information: Acute and convalescent COVID-19 specimens originated in the United States, Italy and Spain. From T cells, B-cell-depleted T cells, or PBMCs came the material, which was cDNA or gDNA.

J was trimmed by 2 bases and V by 3 bases; bases with no gene match: 6. The CDR3 extends over 16 amino acids. Germline V CDR1 and CDR2: SGHTA, FQGNSA. The authors' processing: Amplification of reference gene primers provided the estimated nucleated cell counts. The protocol was immunoSEQ multiplex PCR, while the TCRdb copy is restricted to in-frame clones and leaves out a portion. For V, J and clone size, that table is used; D and trimming come from the DNA. The sample has more than 25,000 clones; 65% to 70% are singletons. Sequenced sample: peripheral blood. This sequence joins TRBV7-2 and TRBJ2-1; TRBD2 matches at 8 bases. The receptor was derived from a human donor in a cohort sampled during active COVID-19. CDR3 in amino acids: CASSLPGSGTYNEQFF. The CDR3 DNA reads TGTGCCAGCAGCTTGCCGGGTAGCGGGACCTACAATGAGCAGTTCTTC.